The 8 T cell receptor beta chains in this list originate from one sample, sequenced in a study of blood T cell repertoires in COVID-19 (TCRdb year 2020). Receptors were amplified or captured by the immunoSEQ multiplex PCR assay. Sourced from immuneACCESS, this table was stored by TCRdb with only in-frame sequences that have V and J called. A share of the clones is absent; for the studies checked, an unresolved V gene accounts for under half, and the remainder has no known explanation. Here the sample has 250,000 to 350,000 clones; over 75% occur a single time. The top ten constitute 2% to 3% of the sample. Material: PBMCs or T cells enriched from blood (not recorded which). The receptors derive from a woman under 30 who had recovered from COVID-19.

V gene TRBV5-8 combines with J gene TRBJ1-6; D is perhaps TRBD1 (5 bases). The CDR3 has 14 residues. V was shortened by 4 bases and J by 7 bases, with 12 bases between the two germline ends. The germline V gene has CDR1 SGHTS and CDR2 YDEGEE. The CDR3 protein is CASSTGRRNSPLHF. Here the CDR3 DNA reads TGTGCCAGCAGCACAGGACGGCGGAATTCACCCCTCCACTTT. Supplemented by reference TRBV5-8 and TRBJ1-6, the full variable domain reads EAGVTQSPTHLIKTRGQQATLRCSPISGHTSVYWYQQALGLGLQFLLWYDEGEERNRGNFPPRFSGRQFPNYSSELNVNALELEDSALYLCASSTGRRNSPLHFGNGTRLTVT.

CDR3 coding DNA: TGTGCCATCGACCCGGGGACAGGTACAGAGGGCTACACCTTC. This encodes CAIDPGTGTEGYTF. The chain combines TRBV10-3 with TRBJ1-2; TRBD1 matches 8 bases. This CDR3 spans 14 amino acids. J was trimmed by 8 bases and V by 8 bases; bases with no gene match: 13. The germline gives CDR1 ENHRY, CDR2 SYGVKD.

As regards this clone: The identical CDR3 is also encoded by other nucleotide sequences in the sample. Here the CDR3 reads CASSLDGRNTEAFF. The CDR3 region has the DNA TGCGCCAGCAGCTTGGATGGGAGAAACACTGAAGCTTTCTTT. The gene calls are TRBV5-1 and TRBJ1-1; D gene uncertain. Germline-derived CDR1 and CDR2 are SGHRS and YFSETQ. The ends were cut back, 0 bases at V and 2 bases at J, with 8 bases in the middle. The CDR3 contains 14 residues.

The chain employs TRBV12-5 and TRBJ2-5, with D tentatively TRBD1 (6 bases). The CDR3 length is 11 residues. Germline V gene sequence: CDR1 LGHNT, CDR2 FRNRAP. V was trimmed by 9 bases and J by 7 bases, leaving 12 bases between them. DNA of the CDR3: TGTGCTAGCGGGGTCAGGGGGACCCAGTACTTC. It specifies CASGVRGTQYF.

This sequence joins TRBV29-1 and TRBJ2-7; TRBD1 matches at 10 bases. The V gene end was trimmed by 5 bases and the J gene end by 7 bases; junction bases not matched to a gene: 14. CDR1 and CDR2 from the germline V gene are SQVTM and ANQGSEA. The CDR3 totals 15 residues. CDR3 sequence (DNA): TGCAGCGTTTTTACCCCGGGACAGGGGATTGGTGAGCAGTACTTC. This gives the protein CSVFTPGQGIGEQYF.

This clone was seen once. This chain connects TRBV7-2 to TRBJ1-2; 7 bases map to TRBD1. V dropped 3 bases and J dropped 0; count of bases not matched to a gene: 16. The CDR3 totals 19 residues. Germline loops: CDR1 SGHTA, CDR2 FQGNSA. In DNA form, the CDR3 reads TGTGCCAGCAGCTTCTATCCAGGGGGAACCGGGGCGACTAACTATGGCTACACCTTC. It yields the protein CASSFYPGGTGATNYGYTF.

The chain links TRBV3-1 (or the pseudogene TRBV3-2) to TRBJ1-1; D is unclear. V gave up 1 base and J gave up 5 bases, with 8 bases separating them. This CDR3 has 13 amino acids. Germline assignment: CDR1 LGHDT and CDR2 YNNKEL (reference sequence). This chain's CDR3 is CASSQVTGTEAFF. The CDR3 DNA reads as TGTGCCAGCAGCCAAGTGACGGGGACTGAAGCTTTCTTT.

The V gene is TRBV27, the J gene TRBJ2-2, with 8 bases identical to TRBD2. V was pared by 5 bases and J by 6 bases, with 11 bases of the junction left unmatched. This CDR3 contains 16 residues. Germline V gene sequence: CDR1 MNHEY, CDR2 SMNVEV (reference sequence). This CDR3 reads CASSPREGGYPGELFF. The CDR3 DNA sequence: TGTGCCAGCAGTCCCCGGGAGGGAGGTTATCCCGGGGAGCTGTTTTTT.